This T cell receptor (beta chain) emerged from a study of cytomegalovirus exposure and HLA in healthy donors. Study-wide points: Later, an analysis showed that TCR beta chains associated with HLA were more clonally expanded than others that were equally common.

With respect to this clone: What it binds is not known.

A multiplex PCR was run with 60 Vbeta primers and 13 Jbeta primers. Profiled with immunoSEQ multiplex PCR; TCRdb holds only in-frame clones, not every one. There are more than 85,000 clones in the sample; 60% to 80% occur only once, and approximately 3% lies in the top ten. Though probably carrying unrecorded immune exposures, donors were nominally healthy at sampling. The sequenced sample was PBMCs. The TCR originated in a man younger than 45 in good health and CMV-seronegative.

The chain's CDR3 is CAWNNAATQYF. The DNA of the CDR3 is TGTGCCTGGAATAACGCGGCTACGCAGTATTTT. The chain links TRBV30 to TRBJ2-3; D not certain. Germline CDR1 reads GTSNPN; CDR2 reads SVGIG (reference sequence). Deletions cut 4 bases from V and 8 bases from J, with 10 bases between. CDR3 size: 11 residues. Combining the CDR3 with reference TRBV30 and TRBJ2-3 gives the whole variable domain SQTIHQWPATLVQPVGSPLSLECTVEGTSNPNLYWYRQAAGRGLQLLFYSVGIGQISSEVPQNLSASRPQDRQFILSSKKLLLSDSGFYLCAWNNAATQYFGPGTRLTVL.